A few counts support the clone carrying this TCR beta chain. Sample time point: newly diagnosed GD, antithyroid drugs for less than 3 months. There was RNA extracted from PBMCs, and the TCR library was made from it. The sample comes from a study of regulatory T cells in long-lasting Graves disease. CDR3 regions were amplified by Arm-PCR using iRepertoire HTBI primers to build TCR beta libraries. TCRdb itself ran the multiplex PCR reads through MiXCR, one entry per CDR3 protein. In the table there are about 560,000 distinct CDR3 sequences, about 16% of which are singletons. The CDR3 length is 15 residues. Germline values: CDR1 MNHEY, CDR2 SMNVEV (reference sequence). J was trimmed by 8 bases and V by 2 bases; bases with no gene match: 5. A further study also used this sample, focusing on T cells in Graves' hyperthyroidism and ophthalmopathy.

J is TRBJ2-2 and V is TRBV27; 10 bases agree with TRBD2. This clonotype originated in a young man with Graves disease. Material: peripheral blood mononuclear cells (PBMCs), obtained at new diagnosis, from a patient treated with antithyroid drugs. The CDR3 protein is CASSLSLAGVGELFF. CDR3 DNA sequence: TGTGCCAGCAGTTTAAGTCTAGCGGGAGTGGGGGAGCTGTTTTTT.